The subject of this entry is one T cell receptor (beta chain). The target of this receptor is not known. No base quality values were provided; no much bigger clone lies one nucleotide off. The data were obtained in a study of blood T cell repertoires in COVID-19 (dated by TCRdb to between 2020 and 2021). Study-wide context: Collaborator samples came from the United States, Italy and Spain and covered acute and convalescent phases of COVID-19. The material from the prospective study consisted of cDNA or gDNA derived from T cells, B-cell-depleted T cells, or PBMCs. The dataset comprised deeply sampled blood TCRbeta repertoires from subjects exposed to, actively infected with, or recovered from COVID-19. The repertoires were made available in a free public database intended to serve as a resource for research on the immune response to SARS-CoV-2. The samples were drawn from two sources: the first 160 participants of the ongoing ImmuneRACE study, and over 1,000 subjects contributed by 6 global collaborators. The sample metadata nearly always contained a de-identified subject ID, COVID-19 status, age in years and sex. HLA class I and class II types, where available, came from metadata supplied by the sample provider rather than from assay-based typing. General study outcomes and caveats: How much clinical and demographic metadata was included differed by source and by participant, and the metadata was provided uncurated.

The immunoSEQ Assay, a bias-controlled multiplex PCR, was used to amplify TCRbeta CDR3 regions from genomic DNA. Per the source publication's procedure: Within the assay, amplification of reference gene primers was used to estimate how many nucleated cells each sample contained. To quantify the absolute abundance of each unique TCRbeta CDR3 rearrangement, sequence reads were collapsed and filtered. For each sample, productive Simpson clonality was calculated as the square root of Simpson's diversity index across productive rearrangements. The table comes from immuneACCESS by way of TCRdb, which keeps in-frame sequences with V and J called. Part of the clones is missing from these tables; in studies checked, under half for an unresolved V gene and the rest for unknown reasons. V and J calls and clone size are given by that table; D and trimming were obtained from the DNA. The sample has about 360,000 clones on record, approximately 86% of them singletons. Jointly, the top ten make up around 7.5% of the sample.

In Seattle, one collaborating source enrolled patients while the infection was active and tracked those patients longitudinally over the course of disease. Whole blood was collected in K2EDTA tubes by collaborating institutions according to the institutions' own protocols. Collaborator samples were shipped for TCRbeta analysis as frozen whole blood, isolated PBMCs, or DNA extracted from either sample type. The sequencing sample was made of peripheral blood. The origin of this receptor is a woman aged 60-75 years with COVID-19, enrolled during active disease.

The CDR3 protein is CASSSGQGTYNSPLHF. The DNA is as follows: TGTGCCAGCAGCTCTGGACAGGGGACCTATAATTCACCCCTCCACTTT. The chain employs TRBV5-8 and TRBJ1-6, with 9 bases in between that match TRBD1. Measured from the cysteine to the phenylalanine, the CDR3 is 16 residues long. Only the CDR3 portion is preserved as DNA: 48 bases, with reading frame beginning at the first base. CDR1 and CDR2 are drawn from the germline V gene: SGHTS, YDEGEE. V lost 3 bases and J lost 2 bases, and the count of bases not matched to a germline gene is 3.